This passage covers 28 T cell receptor beta chains from one sample sequenced in a study of blood T cell repertoires in COVID-19. Assay used: immunoSEQ multiplex PCR; TCRdb lists only in-frame clones, some missing. Here the sample spans around 260,000 clones, about four fifths being singletons. Sequencing input: peripheral blood. The receptors were gathered from a person aged 65-85 years with COVID-19, enrolled during active disease.

This clone was seen more than once but under ten times. V is TRBV6-2 or TRBV6-3 and J is TRBJ2-2; 12 nucleotides match TRBD2. The CDR3 has 16 amino acids. V lost 6 bases, J lost 5 bases, and 7 bases stayed unmatched. Germline V gene sequence: CDR1 MNHEY, CDR2 SVGEGT. The CDR3 reads CASSTPGTSGTGELFF. The CDR3 nucleotides are TGTGCCAGCAGCACCCCCGGGACTAGCGGGACCGGGGAGCTGTTTTTT.

CDR3 in DNA: TGCGCCAGCAGCTCCCAGACAAATTCACCCCTCCACTTT. It codes for CASSSQTNSPLHF. This chain uses TRBV5-1 with TRBJ1-6, with D uncertain. The CDR3 length is 13 residues. Trimming stripped 3 bases from V and 7 bases from J, with 8 bases between. Germline CDR1 and CDR2: SGHRS and YFSETQ. Looking up the rest from reference TRBV5-1 and TRBJ1-6 gives the full variable domain: KAGVTQTPRYLIKTRGQQVTLSCSPISGHRSVSWYQQTPGQGLQFLFEYFSETQRNKGNFPGRFSGRQFSNSRSEMNVSTLELGDSALYLCASSSQTNSPLHFGNGTRLTVT.

The V gene is TRBV7-7, the J gene TRBJ2-5; TRBD1 aligns across 7 bases. The CDR3 is made up of 15 amino acids. Looked up from germline, CDR1 is SSHAT and CDR2 is FNYEAQ (reference sequence). V was pared by 0 bases and J by 4 bases, with 5 bases of the junction left unmatched. The CDR3 coding sequence is TGTGCCAGCAGCTTAGCCCCCTCAGGGGGAGAGACCCAGTACTTC. Residues: CASSLAPSGGETQYF. The complete variable domain, with remaining parts taken from reference TRBV7-7 and TRBJ2-5, reads GAGVSQSPRYKVTKRGQDVTLRCDPISSHATLYWYQQALGQGPEFLTYFNYEAQPDKSGLPSDRFSAERPEGSISTLTIQRTEQRDSAMYRCASSLAPSGGETQYFGPGTRLLVL.

The chain employs TRBV10-3 and TRBJ2-7; TRBD2 matches at 7 bases. The CDR3 loop spans 13 amino acids. With 10 bases clipped from V and 5 bases from J, the junction kept 11 bases outside the gene matches. Germline values: CDR1 ENHRY, CDR2 SYGVKD. DNA for the CDR3: TGTGCCACGCAACTTGGGAGGGCGAACGAGCAGTACTTC. The encoded protein is CATQLGRANEQYF.

The CDR3 spells CSVADRVINTIYF. CDR3 DNA sequence: TGCAGCGTGGCGGACAGGGTTATCAACACCATATATTTT. The chain uses TRBV29-1 and TRBJ1-3; 8 bases line up with TRBD1. The length of the CDR3 is 13 residues. Germline CDR1 reads SQVTM; CDR2 reads ANQGSEA. The junction had 8 bases not matched to a gene; V was cut back by 6 bases and J by 7 bases.

In DNA, the CDR3 is TGCAGCGTCGGTATCGGACAGGTAGGCACTGAAGCTTTCTTT. Translation: CSVGIGQVGTEAFF. The genes are TRBV29-1 and TRBJ1-1; 7 bases are shared with TRBD1. The CDR3 is 14 residues long. In germline, CDR1 is SQVTM, CDR2 ANQGSEA. V lost 6 bases to trimming and J lost 4 bases; unmatched junction nucleotides: 11.

The chain recombines TRBV27 with TRBJ2-1; D is perhaps TRBD2 (7 bases). This CDR3 has 16 residues. CDR1 is MNHEY and CDR2 is SMNVEV in the germline V gene (reference sequence). The V end lost 7 bases, the J end lost 1 base, and 17 bases lay between the germline ends. This chain's CDR3 is CASNGGGSGSYNEQFF. The CDR3 DNA is TGTGCCAGCAATGGGGGCGGGAGTGGTTCCTACAATGAGCAGTTCTTC.

The V and J genes are TRBV28 and TRBJ2-3; TRBD2 matches 10 bases. The V gene's germline CDR1 is MDHEN and CDR2 SYDVKM. The ends lost 5 bases at V and 5 bases at J; junction bases unmatched: 10. The CDR3 sequence is 16 residues long. The CDR3: CASSAPLAGARDTQYF. CDR3 DNA sequence: TGTGCCAGCAGTGCCCCCCTAGCGGGGGCCCGAGATACGCAGTATTTT.

The chain is built from TRBV5-1 and TRBJ2-3; a weak D match, TRBD2 (6 bases). Looked up from germline, CDR1 is SGHRS and CDR2 is YFSETQ. The CDR3 totals 16 residues. V was shortened by 4 bases and J by 0 bases, with 15 bases between the two germline ends. Written as DNA, the CDR3 is TGCGCCAGCAGCCGAAATACCGGGACTAGCACAGATACGCAGTATTTT. As protein: CASSRNTGTSTDTQYF.

This chain joins TRBV7-2 and TRBJ1-5, with TRBD1 matching over 9 bases. V shed 4 bases, J shed 6 bases, and the junction held 1 base outside the gene matches. The CDR3 is made up of 13 amino acids. Germline V CDR1 and CDR2: SGHTA, FQGNSA. The CDR3 spells CASSSTGGQPQHF. Here the CDR3 DNA reads TGTGCCAGCAGCTCGACAGGGGGTCAGCCCCAGCATTTT. The full variable domain, rest sourced from reference TRBV7-2 and TRBJ1-5, is GAGVSQSPSNKVTEKGKDVELRCDPISGHTALYWYRQSLGQGLEFLIYFQGNSAPDKSGLPSDRFSAERTGGSVSTLTIQRTQQEDSAVYLCASSSTGGQPQHFGDGTRLSIL.

This chain links TRBV29-1 with TRBJ2-1; 7 nucleotides match TRBD1. The CDR3 covers 12 residues. Germline loops: CDR1 SQVTM, CDR2 ANQGSEA. J gave up 4 bases and V 6 bases, and 3 bases lay outside the gene matches. The CDR3 DNA reads TGCAGCGTCGGACAGGCTTACAATGAGCAGTTCTTC. This encodes CSVGQAYNEQFF.

V and J are TRBV4-3 and TRBJ2-2; 13 bases map to TRBD2. The CDR3 consists of 19 residues. Germline V gives CDR1 LGHNA, CDR2 YSLEER. The ends lost 0 bases at V and 5 bases at J; junction bases unmatched: 9. This chain's CDR3 is CASSQEPSGLAGSTGELFF. CDR3 in DNA: TGCGCCAGCAGCCAAGAACCCTCGGGACTAGCGGGATCGACCGGGGAGCTGTTTTTT.

This chain joins TRBV18 and TRBJ1-2; maybe TRBD1 (6 bases). The V gene lost 8 bases and the J gene lost 0 bases, with 16 bases spanning the gap. This CDR3 has 15 amino acids. Germline V CDR1 and CDR2: KGHSH, LQKENI. The CDR3, as DNA: TGTGCCAGCCAACTCGCACAGGGACCTAACTATGGCTACACCTTC. Its protein product is CASQLAQGPNYGYTF.

This chain links TRBV19 with TRBJ2-2, with no clear D. The CDR3 spans 14 residues. V lost 3 bases to trimming and J lost 7 bases, with 12 bases between them. Germline CDR1 reads LNHDA; CDR2 reads SQIVND (reference sequence). The CDR3 protein is CASSIRFGRGELFF. CDR3 nucleotides: TGTGCCAGTAGTATTAGGTTTGGGCGCGGGGAGCTGTTTTTT.

The chain carries TRBV5-1 and TRBJ2-5; D gene unclear. V lost 4 bases, J lost 4 bases, and 8 bases lay in between. The CDR3 totals 12 residues. The germline CDR1 and CDR2 sequences are SGHRS and YFSETQ. The CDR3 DNA reads TGCGCCAGCAGCGCGGTGGCAGAGACCCAGTACTTC. Protein: CASSAVAETQYF.

The DNA of the CDR3 is TGTGCCAGCAGGGGGACAATGGACAATGAGCAGTTCTTC. Its translation: CASRGTMDNEQFF. The rearrangement joins TRBV12-3 or TRBV12-4 to TRBJ2-1; a weak D match, TRBD1 (6 bases). This CDR3 region has 13 residues. The ends were cut back, 6 bases at V and 5 bases at J, with 11 bases in the middle.

The chain uses TRBV11-2 and TRBJ2-5; 12 nucleotides line up with TRBD2. Germline CDR1 and CDR2: SGHAT and FQNNGV. This CDR3 spans 16 amino acids. After removal of 2 bases from V and 4 bases from J, the junction contained 5 bases not matched to a gene. In DNA, the CDR3 is TGTGCCAGCAGCTTAATCCTAGCGGGAGGGGCAGAGACCCAGTACTTC. It encodes CASSLILAGGAETQYF.

V usage is TRBV7-2 and J usage is TRBJ2-3; maybe TRBD2 (6 bases). V shed 5 bases and J shed 3 bases, with 18 bases lying between them. There are 16 residues in the CDR3. Germline CDR1 is SGHTA and CDR2 is FQGNSA. The CDR3 DNA follows: TGTGCCAGCAGCCGGCGTGGGGGACTTAGTACAGATACGCAGTATTTT. Translating gives CASSRRGGLSTDTQYF.

Of note for this clone: The junction and the germline gene differ at one end; a read error may be behind it. This sequence joins TRBV6-2 or TRBV6-3 and TRBJ1-3; 8 bases match TRBD1. The CDR3 is made up of 16 amino acids. Looked up from germline, CDR1 is MNHEY and CDR2 is SVGEGT. This CDR3 reads CATSQAGTGSGNTIYF. The CDR3 DNA follows: TGTGCCACCAGTCAGGCCGGGACAGGCTCTGGAAACACCATATATTTT.

This chain joins TRBV30 and TRBJ1-1; 11 bases are shared with TRBD1. V lost 2 bases, J lost 4 bases, and 3 bases stayed unmatched. The CDR3 contains 14 residues. Germline loops: CDR1 GTSNPN, CDR2 SVGIG (reference sequence). Here the CDR3 DNA reads TGTGCCTGGAGTAAAGGGACAGGGGGCACTGAAGCTTTCTTT. Protein: CAWSKGTGGTEAFF. Variable domain in full (rest from reference TRBV30 and TRBJ1-1): SQTIHQWPATLVQPVGSPLSLECTVEGTSNPNLYWYRQAAGRGLQLLFYSVGIGQISSEVPQNLSASRPQDRQFILSSKKLLLSDSGFYLCAWSKGTGGTEAFFGQGTRLTVV.

This chain uses TRBV19 with TRBJ1-3; TRBD1 matches 7 bases. This CDR3 is 16 amino acids long. Unmatched junction bases numbered 6, after V lost 4 bases and J lost 0 bases. CDR1 is LNHDA, CDR2 SQIVND, per germline (reference sequence). DNA of the CDR3: TGTGCCAGTAGTAAACGGACAGGAAACTCTGGAAACACCATATATTTT. Translating it yields CASSKRTGNSGNTIYF.

The chain carries TRBV5-5 and TRBJ1-1; TRBD1 is a possible D gene (5 bases). CDR3 length: 13 amino acids. Germline loops: CDR1 SGHKS, CDR2 YYEKEE (reference sequence). V lost 4 bases and J lost 3, with 10 bases in between. In nucleotides, the CDR3 is TGTGCCAGCAGCCAGGGTATGTACACTGAAGCTTTCTTT. It encodes CASSQGMYTEAFF.

The chain employs TRBV27 and TRBJ2-5; 13 bases match TRBD2. The V gene's germline CDR1 is MNHEY and CDR2 SMNVEV (reference sequence). V was pared by 5 bases and J by 9 bases, with 12 bases of the junction left unmatched. CDR3 length equals 16 residues. CDR3 bases: TGTGCCAGCAGTCCTGGGACTAGCGGGGCCCTTTGGCCCCAGTACTTC. Encoded protein: CASSPGTSGALWPQYF.

Written as DNA, the CDR3 is TGTGCCAGCAGCTTAGGAGACAGGGCCTATGGCTACACCTTC. Translated: CASSLGDRAYGYTF. The chain recombines TRBV7-8 with TRBJ1-2; TRBD1 aligns across 7 bases. The V segment lost 1 base and the J segment 4 bases; nucleotides outside the gene matches: 3. CDR3 length: 14 residues. Germline CDR1 reads SGHVS; CDR2 reads FQNEAQ.

By share, this clone counts as large. This chain links TRBV6-2 or TRBV6-3 with TRBJ1-5; 7 bases fit TRBD1. The CDR3 covers 16 residues. Trimming removed 6 bases from V and 3 bases from J; junction bases left unmatched: 11. Germline V gene data show CDR1 as MNHEY and CDR2 as SVGEGT. CDR3 DNA sequence: TGTGCCAGCAGCCTATTTGTGGGACAGCCCAATCAGCCCCAGCATTTT. It specifies CASSLFVGQPNQPQHF.

The sample holds a few counts of this clone. V gene TRBV27 combines with J gene TRBJ2-2; 8 nucleotides line up with TRBD1. Per the germline V gene, CDR1 is MNHEY and CDR2 is SMNVEV (reference sequence). Trimming took 2 bases from V and 7 from J; bases not matched to a gene: 6. The CDR3 has 15 amino acids. The CDR3 sequence: CASSLNGQGIGELFF. The CDR3 DNA reads TGTGCCAGCAGTTTAAACGGACAGGGCATCGGGGAGCTGTTTTTT.

The chain employs TRBV28 and TRBJ2-7; the D gene is possibly TRBD2 (6 bases). The V gene lost 2 bases and the J gene lost 6 bases, with 17 bases spanning the gap. Germline CDR1 is MDHEN and CDR2 is SYDVKM. There are 15 residues in the CDR3. The chain's CDR3 is CASSLEEGWVSEQYF. The CDR3 DNA follows: TGTGCCAGCAGTTTAGAGGAGGGGTGGGTAAGCGAGCAGTACTTC.

This clone was seen more than once but under ten times. Other nucleotide sequences in the sample specify the same CDR3. The chain uses TRBV7-8 and TRBJ1-3; D might be TRBD1 (6 bases). Trimming cost V 0 bases and J 2 bases, with 8 bases left between them. CDR3 length: 15 amino acids. Germline V lookup: CDR1 SGHVS, CDR2 FQNEAQ. CDR3 sequence (DNA): TGTGCCAGCAGCTTAGCGGGGGCGCCTGGAAACACCATATATTTT. Its translation: CASSLAGAPGNTIYF.